This T cell receptor (beta chain) was identified in a study of blood T cell repertoires in COVID-19. The method was immunoSEQ multiplex PCR; TCRdb's version includes in-frame clones alone and lacks a portion of them. The table lists 250,000 or so clones, approximately 87% of them singletons. The CDR3 loop spans 17 amino acids. With V trimmed by 4 bases and J by 8 bases, 14 bases remained unmatched. The germline CDR1 and CDR2 sequences are SGHRS and YFSETQ. The sample holds a few counts of this clone. V gene TRBV5-1 combines with J gene TRBJ1-6; 8 positions match TRBD1. The sequence was obtained from a woman in her 40s who had recovered from COVID-19. The sequencing input was peripheral blood. The CDR3 loop reads CASSVGTGNRGHSPLHF. CDR3 sequence (DNA): TGCGCCAGCAGCGTAGGGACAGGTAACAGGGGTCATTCACCCCTCCACTTT.